This T cell receptor beta chain was recovered during a study of T cells in Graves' hyperthyroidism and ophthalmopathy. Study-level points and caveats: Ophthalmopathy onset followed model prediction by a median about 6.5 months.

About this clonotype itself: Its antigen remains unidentified. This may come from a read error, since a much larger clone is one base off.

Germline CDR1 reads SNHLY; CDR2 reads FYNNEI. CDR3 length equals 14 residues. Losses at the gene ends were 6 bases for V and 10 bases for J; bases not matched to a gene: 11. What was amplified from RNA transcripts were TCR beta CDR3 regions. Researchers ran a first-round RT-PCR on the TCR CDR3 using the HTBI primer set. TCRdb independently ran MiXCR on the multiplex PCR reads; one entry per CDR3 protein. The sample yields a few hundred thousand distinct CDR3 sequences, around 13% seen once. This chain connects TRBV2 to TRBJ2-1; 8 bases are a match to TRBD1. The sequence was obtained from a woman aged 18-35 years with Graves' hyperthyroidism. Material: blood. For the CDR3, the DNA is TGTGCCAGCAGCCCGGACAGGGAAAGGTACGAGCAGTTCTTC. It codes for CASSPDRERYEQFF. The complete variable domain, with remaining parts taken from reference TRBV2 and TRBJ2-1, reads EPEVTQTPSHQVTQMGQEVILRCVPISNHLYFYWYRQILGQKVEFLVSFYNNEISEKSEIFDDQFSVERPDGSNFTLKIRSTKLEDSAMYFCASSPDRERYEQFFGPGTRLTVL.